Presented here are 7 T cell receptor beta chains from one specimen sequenced in a study of cytomegalovirus exposure and HLA in healthy donors. 60 Vbeta and 13 Jbeta primers were used in PCR. Sequencing was performed with immunoSEQ multiplex PCR; in TCRdb, only in-frame clones are kept and a portion is missing. This sample has some 140,000 clones, with 80% found just once. Sequenced sample: PBMCs. The origin of the receptors is a man aged 25-45 years in good health and CMV-seropositive.

The gene calls are TRBV4-1 and TRBJ1-2; D perhaps matches TRBD1 (6 bases). This CDR3 is 16 amino acids long. Germline CDR1 is MGHRA and CDR2 is YSYEKL. Trimming stripped 3 bases from V and 0 bases from J, with 14 bases between. The CDR3 reads CASSQRTELTNYGYTF. The CDR3 bases are TGCGCCAGCAGCCAGCGGACAGAACTTACTAACTATGGCTACACCTTC.

The V call is TRBV21-1, the J call TRBJ2-3; whether TRBD2, the table's D call, matches the DNA was not checked. TRBV21-1 is marked as a pseudogene. There are 17 residues in the CDR3. CDR3 in amino acids: CASSKITSGRSTDTQYF. CDR3 coding DNA: TGTGCCAGCAGCAAAATAACTAGCGGGAGGAGCACAGATACGCAGTATTTT.

The chain has TRBV9 and TRBJ1-1; 12 nucleotides align to TRBD1. The germline gives CDR1 SGDLS, CDR2 YYNGEE. The CDR3 extends over 19 amino acids. The V and J ends lost 4 bases and 6 bases, in that order; junction bases with no gene match: 19. The CDR3 coding sequence is TGTGCCAGCAGCCCGAACCGCCCGTGGGACAGGGGGCGGAGCGCTGAAGCTTTCTTT. Its protein is CASSPNRPWDRGRSAEAFF.

The chain has TRBV4-2 and TRBJ1-2; 9 bases map to TRBD1. Germline V CDR1 and CDR2: LGHNA, YNFKEQ. J lost 4 bases, V lost 4 bases, and 7 bases had no gene match. The CDR3 totals 15 residues. The CDR3 spells CASSPGQGSVYGYTF. In DNA, the CDR3 is TGTGCCAGCAGCCCGGGACAGGGCTCTGTCTATGGCTACACCTTC.

V usage is TRBV11-3 and J usage is TRBJ1-1, with D possibly TRBD1 on 5 matching bases. Germline lookup yields CDR1 SGHNT and CDR2 YENEEA. This CDR3 has 13 amino acids. V dropped 3 bases and J dropped 3 bases, with 8 bases sitting between them. The CDR3 sequence: CASSFGGDTEAFF. The CDR3 bases are TGTGCCAGCAGCTTCGGGGGAGACACTGAAGCTTTCTTT.

The chain carries TRBV7-8 and TRBJ2-1, with TRBD2 identical over 11 bases. V shed 3 bases, J shed 2 bases, and the junction held 9 bases outside the gene matches. This CDR3 contains 18 residues. The germline V gene has CDR1 SGHVS and CDR2 FQNEAQ. In DNA, the CDR3 is TGTGCCAGCAGCTTCGGGTGGGTAGCGGGAGGGGCCTACAATGAGCAGTTCTTC. Encoded protein: CASSFGWVAGGAYNEQFF.

The J gene is TRBJ2-7, the V gene TRBV5-8, with 7 bases that match TRBD1. CDR1 and CDR2 from the germline V gene are SGHTS and YDEGEE. The CDR3 covers 13 residues. J lost 2 bases, V lost 1 base, and 0 bases had no gene match. The DNA of the CDR3 is TGTGCCAGCAGCTTGACAGGGGCCTACGAGCAGTACTTC. Its translation: CASSLTGAYEQYF.